The clone carrying this T cell receptor beta chain has more than one count but fewer than ten. The data originate from a study of T-cell reconstitution after alpha-beta-depleted transplantation in children. Researchers prepared the TCRbeta library using unique molecular identifiers, the study reports. In TCRdb, the PCR reads were re-called with MiXCR into one record per CDR3 protein. Of 700,000 to 950,000 distinct CDR3 sequences in the sample, roughly 15% were seen once. V gave up 0 bases and J gave up 4 bases, with 11 bases separating them. Per germline, CDR1 SGDLS and CDR2 YYNGEE. This CDR3 is built from 14 residues.

The chain joins TRBV9 to TRBJ2-7; D remains unclear. The sample in question was PBMCs, mostly from graft donor cells, obtained 360 days after TCRalphabeta/CD19-depleted stem cell transplant. This sequence was found in a male patient between 5 and 17 years old who had a stem cell transplant for acute lymphoblastic leukemia, so the T cells may come from the graft donor. In nucleotides, the CDR3 is TGTGCCAGCAGCGTAGGGCTTCTAGGGTACGAGCAGTACTTC. As protein: CASSVGLLGYEQYF.